This TCR beta chain is from a study of control samples from healthy donors and cancer patients. This clone came up once. The data were produced by immunoSEQ multiplex PCR, yet TCRdb's version contains in-frame clones alone and is incomplete. The table shows about 110,000 clones, with roughly 90% occurring only once. The germline gives CDR1 GTSNPN, CDR2 SVGIG (reference sequence). The CDR3 loop spans 13 amino acids. V lost 1 base, J lost 5 bases, and 11 bases lay in between. This chain uses TRBV30 with TRBJ1-2, with D unclear. The origin of this receptor is a woman in her forties or fifties in good health. The material sequenced was blood. The CDR3 DNA reads TGTGCCTGGAGTGACAAGGGTCGGTATGGCTACACCTTC. The encoded protein is CAWSDKGRYGYTF.